This TCR beta chain is drawn from a study of blood T cell repertoires in COVID-19. Generated by immunoSEQ multiplex PCR, the TCRdb table keeps only in-frame clones and is missing some. The sample contains 200,000 to 250,000 clones, roughly 85% of which appear only once. This clone was observed once. Trimming shortened V by 5 bases and J by 0 bases, and 22 bases separated the two germline ends. CDR3 size: 18 residues. Germline loops: CDR1 MNHEY, CDR2 SMNVEV (reference sequence). The TCR was taken from a middle-aged woman with acute COVID-19. The source material was PBMCs or T cells enriched from blood (not recorded which). The V and J genes are TRBV27 and TRBJ2-5; possibly TRBD1 for D (6 bases). The CDR3 bases are TGTGCCAGCAGTCCCAACCCTCCCGGGACATCGTACCAAGAGACCCAGTACTTC. Its protein is CASSPNPPGTSYQETQYF.